The next 9 T cell receptor beta chains were all read from a single sample in a study of T cells in Graves' hyperthyroidism and ophthalmopathy. Regions amplified from RNA transcripts were the TCR beta CDR3 regions. The HTBI primer set was used in a first-round RT-PCR of the TCR CDR3. A single record per CDR3 protein comes from TCRdb applying MiXCR to the multiplex PCR reads. In the table there are 500,000 to 600,000 distinct CDR3 sequences, around 46% of which are singletons. The material sequenced was peripheral blood or thyroid tissue (not recorded which). Receptor source: an adult woman with Graves' disease, either hyperthyroidism or ophthalmopathy (not recorded which).

The chain has TRBV10-3 and TRBJ2-6; TRBD1 matches 9 bases. The CDR3 loop spans 16 amino acids. The trim removed 4 bases at V and 2 bases at J, leaving 3 bases unmatched. CDR1 is ENHRY, CDR2 SYGVKD, per germline. The CDR3 is CAISVGTGTGANVLTF. CDR3 DNA sequence: TGTGCCATCAGTGTCGGGACAGGGACTGGGGCCAACGTCCTGACTTTC.

The V and J genes are TRBV20-1 and TRBJ1-6; D ambiguous. Germline V gene data show CDR1 as DFQATT and CDR2 as SNEGSKA (reference sequence). The CDR3 loop spans 15 amino acids. The V end lost 1 base, the J end lost 3 bases, and 10 bases lay between the germline ends. The DNA for the CDR3 is TGCAGTGCTAGAGGCGCGGGGAGCTATAATTCACCCCTCCACTTT. Its protein product is CSARGAGSYNSPLHF.

For this clonotype: A junction end diverges from the germline sequence, so it may reflect a read error. The chain employs TRBV10-3 and TRBJ2-7; D gene unclear. CDR3 length equals 14 residues. The germline V gene has CDR1 ENHRY and CDR2 SYGVKD. The CDR3 spells CASSKPKASYEQYF. CDR3 in DNA: TGTGCCAGCAGTAAACCAAAAGCCTCTTACGAGCAGTACTTC.

V gene TRBV20-1 combines with J gene TRBJ2-7; 7 bases are shared with TRBD2. Trimming took 5 bases from V and 2 from J; bases not matched to a gene: 6. Germline V lookup: CDR1 DFQATT, CDR2 SNEGSKA (reference sequence). CDR3 length: 13 amino acids. CDR3 protein: CSAYQRGTYEQYF. The CDR3 DNA follows: TGCAGTGCTTACCAGCGGGGCACCTACGAGCAGTACTTC.

Worth noting for this clonotype: A junction boundary mismatches the germline segment, possibly from a read error. The CDR3 here is CASSHGGTGSTMNTEAFF. The CDR3 DNA sequence: TGCGCCAGCAGCCATGGAGGCACAGGGTCGACTATGAACACTGAAGCTTTCTTT. V usage is TRBV7-2 and J usage is TRBJ1-1; D may be TRBD1 (6 bases). CDR3 size: 18 residues. CDR1 and CDR2 from the germline V gene are SGHTA and FQGNSA.

Turning to this clonotype: No conserved phenylalanine or tryptophan is present at the end of the CDR3, so a read error is the likely explanation. The DNA is left out, because the CDR3 cannot be placed on it with certainty; the CDR3 is given as TCRdb lists it. The chain joins TRBV13 to TRBJ1-4. Germline V gene sequence: CDR1 PRHDT, CDR2 FYEKMQ (reference sequence). The CDR3 is 9 amino acids in total, end residues counted. CDR3 loop: CASSLGGLV.

There are many counts of this clonotype. The chain is built from TRBV5-1 and TRBJ1-4; D is unclear. Germline V lookup: CDR1 SGHRS, CDR2 YFSETQ. The CDR3 totals 14 residues. V was cut by 4 bases and J by 7 bases, with 14 bases left in between. Written as DNA, the CDR3 is TGCGCCAGCAGCCCAGGTCGGGGAAGTGAAAAACTGTTTTTT. Its protein is CASSPGRGSEKLFF.

Ten or more counts support this clonotype. The rearrangement joins TRBV14 to TRBJ1-2, with 7 bases matching TRBD1. The V and J ends lost 0 bases and 3 bases, in that order; junction bases with no gene match: 7. The CDR3 spans 16 residues. CDR1 and CDR2 from the germline V gene are SGHDN and FVKESK. CDR3 DNA: TGTGCCAGCAGCCAAGATTTCGCCGGGACAGACTATGGCTACACCTTC. It translates to CASSQDFAGTDYGYTF.

The V call is TRBV9, the J call TRBJ1-5; no reliable D call. CDR1 is SGDLS, CDR2 YYNGEE, per germline. V was cut by 3 bases and J by 0 bases, with 10 bases left in between. The CDR3 sequence is 15 residues long. CDR3 coding DNA: TGTGCCAGCAGCGGGACCGGGTCTAGCAATCAGCCCCAGCATTTT. Amino acids: CASSGTGSSNQPQHF. Filled out from reference TRBV9 and TRBJ1-5, the complete variable domain reads DSGVTQTPKHLITATGQRVTLRCSPRSGDLSVYWYQQSLDQGLQFLIQYYNGEERAKGNILERFSAQQFPDLHSELNLSSLELGDSALYFCASSGTGSSNQPQHFGDGTRLSIL.